This TCR beta chain was sequenced for a study of shared clonotypes between healthy human individuals. Naive CD8 cells were CD45RO-negative, positively selected for CCR7, excluding terminally differentiated effector memory CD45RA+ cells. All donors were Caucasian adults living in Nashville, Tennessee. Whole-study results and caveats: Naive CD4 clonotypes were shared across a few donors at roughly 5%. The study sampled only blood, and tissue repertoires likely differ.

As concerns this clone: Its antigen is unidentified.

Germline trimming cut 2 bases from V and 4 bases from J; bases unmatched to any gene: 6. Looked up from germline, CDR1 is SNHLY and CDR2 is FYNNEI. CDR3 length equals 15 residues. Produced via immunoSEQ multiplex PCR; TCRdb's table is partial and in-frame only. The sample carries about 2 million clones, about 94% recorded once. The rearrangement uses TRBV2 and TRBJ1-2; TRBD1 matches 8 bases. The source material was naive CD8+ T cells sorted from blood. The sequence derives from a man aged 18-30 years in good health. This CDR3 is CASSETGGPPYGYTF. CDR3 coding DNA: TGTGCCAGCAGTGAAACAGGGGGTCCCCCCTATGGCTACACCTTC.